A single sample gave rise to the 9 T cell receptor beta chains below, sequenced in a study of glioma-infiltrating T cells after dendritic cell vaccination. Assay: immunoSEQ multiplex PCR; the TCRdb copy retains only in-frame clones and omits some. The table includes 30,000 to 40,000 clones, 82% detected once. This material consisted of blood, taken before dendritic cell vaccination. Source of these receptors: a human donor with glioblastoma.

In this sample, this clone turned up once. The chain carries TRBV4-2 and TRBJ2-7; 7 bases match TRBD1. This CDR3 is built from 18 residues. CDR1 and CDR2 from the germline V gene are LGHNA and YNFKEQ. V was pared by 0 bases and J by 1 base, with 12 bases of the junction left unmatched. The CDR3 coding sequence is TGTGCCAGCAGCCAAGATAGGGTTGACAGGGCCTCTTCCTACGAGCAGTACTTC. Protein: CASSQDRVDRASSYEQYF.

The count of this clone is one. This sequence joins TRBV6-6 and TRBJ1-3; D gene unclear. Germline CDR1 MNHNY, CDR2 SVGAGI (reference sequence). This CDR3 is 14 amino acids long. Trimming cost V 3 bases and J 0 bases, with 6 bases left between them. The CDR3 reads CASSYLSSGNTIYF. In DNA, the CDR3 is TGTGCCAGCAGTTATCTGAGCTCTGGAAACACCATATATTTT.

With respect to this clone: The same CDR3 can be traced to other DNA sequences in this sample. The chain has TRBV19 and TRBJ2-5, with 8 bases identical to TRBD2. CDR1 and CDR2 (germline): LNHDA, SQIVND (reference sequence). Trimming at V came to 3 bases and at J to 2 bases, leaving 11 bases not matched to a gene. The CDR3 consists of 17 residues. The CDR3 nucleotides read TGTGCCAGTAGTATCGGGAGTCTAGCGGGTCTTCAAGAGACCCAGTACTTC. Translating gives CASSIGSLAGLQETQYF.

This clone was observed a single time. The V call is TRBV7-2, the J call TRBJ2-7; 10 bases align to TRBD1. CDR1 is SGHTA and CDR2 is FQGNSA in the germline V gene. V lost 2 bases and J lost 5; bases outside the gene matches: 6. The CDR3 length is 15 residues. The CDR3 sequence: CASSLTGTGVHEQYF. CDR3 coding DNA: TGTGCCAGCAGCTTAACCGGGACAGGGGTCCACGAGCAGTACTTC.

The chain is built from TRBV4-2 and TRBJ1-5; TRBD1 aligns across 7 bases. Germline CDR1 LGHNA, CDR2 YNFKEQ. This CDR3 is built from 15 residues. Trimming took 1 base from V and 3 from J; bases not matched to a gene: 3. CDR3: CASSQVTGPNQPQHF. CDR3 DNA sequence: TGTGCCAGCAGCCAAGTGACAGGGCCCAATCAGCCCCAGCATTTT.

The chain links TRBV29-1 to TRBJ1-5; TRBD1 is a possible D gene (5 bases). V dropped 4 bases and J dropped 3 bases, with 10 bases sitting between them. There are 13 residues in the CDR3. CDR1 SQVTM and CDR2 ANQGSEA come from the germline V gene. CDR3 sequence (DNA): TGCAGCGTTGTGGCAGGGCACAATCAGCCCCAGCATTTT. Translating it yields CSVVAGHNQPQHF.

V gene TRBV6-1 combines with J gene TRBJ2-7, with 9 bases that match TRBD2. The CDR3 is 18 amino acids. V trimming: 2 bases; J trimming: 4 bases; junction bases outside the gene matches: 15. From germline, CDR1 is MNHNS and CDR2 SASEGT. CDR3 in DNA: TGTGCCAGCAGTGAAAGTCAGGTGGTAGCGGGGGCCAATTACGAGCAGTACTTC. Protein product: CASSESQVVAGANYEQYF.

This clone came up a few times. The rearrangement joins TRBV4-2 to TRBJ2-7; D call uncertain. Germline V gene sequence: CDR1 LGHNA, CDR2 YNFKEQ. The V end lost 0 bases, the J end lost 1 base, and 4 bases lay between the germline ends. CDR3 length equals 13 residues. The CDR3 protein is CASSQDQSYEQYF. The DNA for the CDR3 is TGTGCCAGCAGCCAAGATCAATCCTACGAGCAGTACTTC.

The table lists this clone with a count of one. The J gene is TRBJ2-1, the V gene TRBV7-5; the table calls TRBD1, which could not be checked here. TRBV7-5 represents a pseudogene. The CDR3 has 20 residues. In nucleotides, the CDR3 is TGTGCCAGAAGCTTTACGGGACAGGCACTAACAGGCGACTCCTACAATGAGCAGTTCTTC. This sequence encodes CARSFTGQALTGDSYNEQFF.